A single sample is the source of the 27 T cell receptor beta chains below, sequenced in a study of radiotherapy plus CTLA-4 blockade in lung cancer. Profiling relied on immunoSEQ multiplex PCR, and the TCRdb table lists in-frame clones only, not all of them. The repertoire holds 48,000 or so clones, about four fifths seen once, with 4.8% in the top ten. This specimen consisted of peripheral blood, obtained from a patient treated with radiotherapy plus ipilimumab. The receptors were sampled from a human donor with non-small cell lung cancer whose response to radiotherapy plus ipilimumab could not be evaluated.

The rearrangement joins TRBV5-1 to TRBJ2-7, with 9 bases fitting TRBD2. V shed 2 bases and J 6 bases; nucleotides not matched to a gene: 18. The germline CDR1 and CDR2 sequences are SGHRS and YFSETQ. The CDR3 contains 18 residues. The CDR3 reads CASSFRLADPLGGREQYF. For the CDR3, the DNA is TGCGCCAGCAGCTTCAGACTAGCGGACCCCCTGGGGGGGCGCGAGCAGTACTTC. The variable domain in full, completed from reference TRBV5-1 and TRBJ2-7, reads KAGVTQTPRYLIKTRGQQVTLSCSPISGHRSVSWYQQTPGQGLQFLFEYFSETQRNKGNFPGRFSGRQFSNSRSEMNVSTLELGDSALYLCASSFRLADPLGGREQYFGPGTRLTVT.

J is TRBJ2-1 and V is TRBV7-3; a weak D match, TRBD2 (6 bases). V dropped 0 bases and J dropped 0 bases, with 15 bases sitting between them. The CDR3 is 18 amino acids. CDR1 is SGHTA and CDR2 is FQGTGA in the germline V gene. DNA of the CDR3: TGTGCCAGCAGCTTAACGGGGGGAGCGCAGAGCTCCTACAATGAGCAGTTCTTC. Encoded protein: CASSLTGGAQSSYNEQFF.

Of note for this clone: This same CDR3 is encoded by further DNA sequences in the sample. The V call is TRBV18, the J call TRBJ2-7; unclear D gene. The CDR3 contains 13 residues. Per germline, CDR1 KGHSH and CDR2 LQKENI. Trimming took 2 bases from V and 3 from J, leaving 8 bases between them. The CDR3 nucleotides are TGTGCCAGCTCACCAACATCAGGCTACGAGCAGTACTTC. Translation: CASSPTSGYEQYF.

V is TRBV21-1 and J is TRBJ1-1; no DNA check was done on the table's D call, TRBD1. TRBV21-1 is labeled a pseudogene. The CDR3 length is 17 residues. The CDR3 loop reads CASSKDNRFNKHTEAFF. The CDR3 nucleotides are TGTGCCAGCAGCAAAGATAACAGGTTTAATAAGCACACTGAAGCTTTCTTT.

This clone was detected once. The V gene is TRBV9, the J gene TRBJ2-1; TRBD1 agrees at 8 bases. The CDR3 has 16 amino acids. V shed 0 bases and J 3 bases; nucleotides not matched to a gene: 5. The germline V gene has CDR1 SGDLS and CDR2 YYNGEE. The CDR3 DNA reads TGTGCCAGCAGCGTAGGATCCGGGACAGGCTACAATGAGCAGTTCTTC. It is translated as CASSVGSGTGYNEQFF.

The chain is built from TRBV7-8 and TRBJ2-1, with 10 bases that match TRBD2. After removal of 1 base from V and 3 bases from J, the junction contained 6 bases not matched to a gene. CDR3 length: 17 residues. Germline lookup yields CDR1 SGHVS and CDR2 FQNEAQ. The CDR3 DNA sequence: TGTGCCAGCAGCTTAGGAGGGACTAGCGAGATCTACAATGAGCAGTTCTTC. This gives the protein CASSLGGTSEIYNEQFF.

In DNA form, the CDR3 reads TGTGCCATCAGTGAACTGATCTCCTACGAGCAGTACTTC. Its translation: CAISELISYEQYF. The chain is built from TRBV10-3 and TRBJ2-7; D remains ambiguous. This CDR3 spans 13 amino acids. V was clipped by 3 bases and J by 0 bases, with 6 bases between them. Germline V CDR1 and CDR2: ENHRY, SYGVKD.

The V gene is TRBV6-5, the J gene TRBJ1-2; 7 bases are a match to TRBD1. This CDR3 has 14 amino acids. CDR1 MNHEY and CDR2 SVGAGI come from the germline V gene. V gave up 7 bases and J gave up 6 bases; unmatched junction bases: 11. The CDR3: CASTQGRITHGYTF. The CDR3 DNA reads TGTGCCAGCACACAGGGGCGGATTACCCATGGCTACACCTTC.

The sample holds a few counts of this clone. The chain joins TRBV2 to TRBJ1-1; 9 nucleotides agree with TRBD1. The germline gives CDR1 SNHLY, CDR2 FYNNEI. The CDR3 sequence is 15 residues long. V gave up 6 bases and J gave up 4 bases; unmatched junction bases: 9. The CDR3 bases are TGTGCCAGCAGAGTTAGGGGACAGGGAGTCACTGAAGCTTTCTTT. This gives the protein CASRVRGQGVTEAFF.

V and J are TRBV28 and TRBJ2-1; D remains ambiguous. Germline V lookup: CDR1 MDHEN, CDR2 SYDVKM. V gave up 10 bases and J gave up 4 bases, with 11 bases separating them. This CDR3 is 12 amino acids long. The CDR3 coding sequence is TGTGCCACCACAATACCATACAATGAGCAGTTCTTC. As protein: CATTIPYNEQFF.

The V and J genes are TRBV18 and TRBJ1-2, with a weak D call TRBD1 (5 bases). Germline V gene data show CDR1 as KGHSH and CDR2 as LQKENI. This CDR3 contains 16 residues. Trimming removed 6 bases from V and 6 bases from J, with 23 bases in between. CDR3 coding DNA: TGTGCCAGCTCCCTCAGCGCAGGGCCGGGTCTGAATGGCTACACCTTC. This codes for CASSLSAGPGLNGYTF.

The chain uses TRBV9 and TRBJ2-7; 7 bases map to TRBD2. Germline V gene sequence: CDR1 SGDLS, CDR2 YYNGEE. The V segment lost 4 bases and the J segment 9 bases; nucleotides outside the gene matches: 7. The CDR3 sequence is 12 residues long. The CDR3 here is CASSIRLARQYF. The CDR3 DNA is TGTGCCAGCAGCATCCGACTAGCACGGCAGTACTTC.

The rearrangement uses TRBV6-6 and TRBJ1-1, with D perhaps matching TRBD1 (5 bases). CDR3 length: 12 amino acids. CDR1 is MNHNY and CDR2 is SVGAGI in the germline V gene (reference sequence). Trimming cost V 4 bases and J 6 bases, with 9 bases left between them. The CDR3 here is CASSFRDSEAFF. Written as DNA, the CDR3 is TGTGCCAGCAGTTTCCGGGACTCTGAAGCTTTCTTT.

As to this clone: A read error may account for a junction end that differs from germline. Other DNA sequences within the sample encode an identical CDR3. This chain connects TRBV6-5 to TRBJ1-1, with 7 bases fitting TRBD1. The CDR3 covers 16 residues. CDR1 MNHEY and CDR2 SVGAGI come from the germline V gene. The DNA for the CDR3 is TGTGCCAGCAGTTACGGGCTAGGGGGCTACAACACTGAGGCTTTCTTT. Protein product: CASSYGLGGYNTEAFF.

V and J are TRBV29-1 and TRBJ2-1; 12 bases are shared with TRBD2. This CDR3 has 16 residues. Looked up from germline, CDR1 is SQVTM and CDR2 is ANQGSEA. With V trimmed by 5 bases and J by 0 bases, 5 bases remained unmatched. DNA for the CDR3: TGCAGCGTTCCCGGACTAGCGGGGACCTCCTACAATGAGCAGTTCTTC. It is translated as CSVPGLAGTSYNEQFF.

This chain connects TRBV19 to TRBJ2-3; possibly TRBD2 for D (6 bases). The CDR3 has 14 amino acids. V was shortened by 3 bases and J by 4 bases, with 11 bases between the two germline ends. Germline loops: CDR1 LNHDA, CDR2 SQIVND (reference sequence). The CDR3 DNA follows: TGTGCCAGTAGTATGGGATGGGGGGCAGATACGCAGTATTTT. It translates to CASSMGWGADTQYF.

CDR3 sequence: CASSYGQGFRTEAFF. CDR3 sequence (DNA): TGTGCCAGCAGTTACGGACAGGGGTTTAGGACTGAAGCTTTCTTT. This sequence joins TRBV6-5 and TRBJ1-1; 9 bases are shared with TRBD1. There are 15 residues in the CDR3. Germline V gives CDR1 MNHEY, CDR2 SVGAGI. V shed 2 bases, J shed 5 bases, and the junction held 6 bases outside the gene matches.

The chain is built from TRBV6-5 and TRBJ1-5, with 7 bases identical to TRBD1. The CDR3 consists of 15 residues. Germline assignment: CDR1 MNHEY and CDR2 SVGAGI. V trimming: 5 bases; J trimming: 1 base; junction bases outside the gene matches: 5. The CDR3 DNA reads as TGTGCCAGCAGTCCGGACAGGAACAGCAATCAGCCCCAGCATTTT. It is translated as CASSPDRNSNQPQHF.

The chain employs TRBV7-2 and TRBJ1-1; a weak D match, TRBD1 (6 bases). The CDR3 is made up of 18 amino acids. From germline, CDR1 is SGHTA and CDR2 FQGNSA. The V and J ends lost 2 bases and 3 bases respectively, with 22 bases between them. CDR3: CASSLRVRGPIVDTEAFF. In DNA, the CDR3 is TGTGCCAGCAGCTTAAGGGTCAGGGGCCCTATAGTGGACACTGAAGCTTTCTTT.

The CDR3 DNA reads as TGTGCCAGCAGCCTGCCGGGACTAGCGGATTACGAGCAGTACTTC. Its translation is CASSLPGLADYEQYF. V is TRBV5-6 and J is TRBJ2-5; TRBD2 agrees at 11 bases. With the DNA end fitting TRBJ2-7 better, the J assignment may be wrong. The germline V gene has CDR1 SGHDT and CDR2 YYEEEE. The CDR3 runs to 15 residues.

The sample holds one count of this clone. This chain joins TRBV10-3 and TRBJ2-1; 7 bases match TRBD1. The CDR3 runs to 16 residues. V shed 6 bases and J 2 bases; nucleotides not matched to a gene: 10. The germline CDR1 and CDR2 sequences are ENHRY and SYGVKD. The CDR3 is CAISPVVGQPYNEQFF. The CDR3 DNA reads as TGTGCCATCAGCCCAGTCGTGGGACAGCCCTACAATGAGCAGTTCTTC.

The table lists this clone with a few counts. The chain joins TRBV7-2 to TRBJ1-3; D is unresolved. Looked up from germline, CDR1 is SGHTA and CDR2 is FQGNSA. V was clipped by 5 bases and J by 4 bases, with 9 bases between them. This CDR3 spans 13 amino acids. The CDR3 loop reads CASSTSIGNTIYF. CDR3 DNA sequence: TGTGCCAGCAGCACATCGATCGGAAACACCATATATTTT. Full variable domain (missing parts from reference TRBV7-2 and TRBJ1-3): GAGVSQSPSNKVTEKGKDVELRCDPISGHTALYWYRQSLGQGLEFLIYFQGNSAPDKSGLPSDRFSAERTGGSVSTLTIQRTQQEDSAVYLCASSTSIGNTIYFGEGSWLTVV.

This clone was picked up one time. This sequence joins TRBV29-1 and TRBJ1-5, with D perhaps matching TRBD1 (6 bases). From germline, CDR1 is SQVTM and CDR2 ANQGSEA. The V end lost 4 bases, the J end lost 0 bases, and 16 bases lay between the germline ends. The CDR3 spans 16 residues. The CDR3 sequence: CSVGEGGPYSNQPQHF. The CDR3 DNA follows: TGCAGCGTTGGGGAGGGGGGTCCCTATAGCAATCAGCCCCAGCATTTT.

V and J are TRBV11-2 and TRBJ1-1; D gene ambiguous. The germline gives CDR1 SGHAT, CDR2 FQNNGV. Trimming stripped 0 bases from V and 0 bases from J, with 5 bases between. The CDR3 runs to 14 residues. The CDR3 region has the DNA TGTGCCAGCAGCTTAGATTTAATGAACACTGAAGCTTTCTTT. It codes for CASSLDLMNTEAFF.

The chain employs TRBV4-2 and TRBJ1-2; TRBD1 matches at 12 bases. Germline CDR1 and CDR2: LGHNA and YNFKEQ. V dropped 4 bases and J dropped 6; count of bases not matched to a gene: 9. CDR3 length: 16 amino acids. The CDR3 sequence is CASSRPGQGASDGYTF. In DNA, the CDR3 is TGTGCCAGCAGCCGACCGGGACAGGGGGCGTCAGATGGCTACACCTTC.

This chain connects TRBV10-3 to TRBJ2-7; weak D call: TRBD1 (6 bases). The CDR3 has 16 residues. Per germline, CDR1 ENHRY and CDR2 SYGVKD. With 3 bases removed from V and 2 bases from J, the gap between germline ends came to 17 bases. The CDR3 DNA reads as TGTGCCATCAGTGACTCGAGCCCCGGGACAACCTACGAGCAGTACTTC. Translating it yields CAISDSSPGTTYEQYF.

The chain recombines TRBV29-1 with TRBJ2-7; 8 bases map to TRBD1. Germline CDR1 is SQVTM and CDR2 is ANQGSEA. V shed 6 bases, J shed 2 bases, and the junction held 9 bases outside the gene matches. This CDR3 comprises 14 residues. The CDR3 spells CSVARQGTPYEQYF. The CDR3 DNA reads as TGCAGCGTCGCCCGACAGGGGACCCCCTACGAGCAGTACTTC.